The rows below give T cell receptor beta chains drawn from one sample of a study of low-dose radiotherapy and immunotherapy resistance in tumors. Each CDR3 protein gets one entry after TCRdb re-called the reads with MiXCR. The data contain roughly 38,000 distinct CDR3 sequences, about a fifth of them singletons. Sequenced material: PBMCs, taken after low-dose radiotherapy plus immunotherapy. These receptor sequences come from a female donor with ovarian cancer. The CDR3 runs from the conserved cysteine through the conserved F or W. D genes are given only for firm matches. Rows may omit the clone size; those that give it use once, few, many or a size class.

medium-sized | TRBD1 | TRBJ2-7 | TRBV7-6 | TGTGCCAGCAGCTGGGACAGGCAGCTAGGGGAGCAGTACTTC | CASSWDRQLGEQYF
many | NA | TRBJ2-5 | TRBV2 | TGTGCCAGCAGTGAAGAGAGTGGAGAGGGAGAGACCCAGTACTTC | CASSEESGEGETQYF
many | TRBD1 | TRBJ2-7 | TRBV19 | TGTGCCAGTAACAGGGGGCGAGGGTCCTACGAGCAGTACTTC | CASNRGRGSYEQYF
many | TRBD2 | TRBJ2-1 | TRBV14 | TGTGCCAGCAGCCAATACGCGGGAGCCCCGAATGAGCAGTTCTTC | CASSQYAGAPNEQFF
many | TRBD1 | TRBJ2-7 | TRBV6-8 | TGTGCCAGCAGGCACGGCAGCCAGGGGGCCTACGAGCAGTACTTC | CASRHGSQGAYEQYF
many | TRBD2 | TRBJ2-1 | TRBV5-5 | TGTGCCAGCAGCAAATACGGACTAGCGGGTTCTGAGAGCTCCTACAATGAGCAGTTCTTC | CASSKYGLAGSESSYNEQFF
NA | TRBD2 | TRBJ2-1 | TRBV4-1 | TGCGCCAGCAGCCAAGAGTCTAGCGGGTACTACAATGAGCAGTTCTTC | CASSQESSGYYNEQFF
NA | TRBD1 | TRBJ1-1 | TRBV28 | TGTGCCAGCAGTGCAGGGGGGAACACTGAAGCTTTCTTT | CASSAGGNTEAFF
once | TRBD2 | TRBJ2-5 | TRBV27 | TGTGCCAGCAGGCCCGCGGGGGGTGGGGAGACCCAGTACTTC | CASRPAGGGETQYF
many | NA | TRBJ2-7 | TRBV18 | TGTGCCAGCTCACCAGACACAGCTCGATACGAGCAGTACTTC | CASSPDTARYEQYF
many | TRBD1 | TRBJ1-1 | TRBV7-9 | TGTGCCAGCAGCATTGGGACAGGGGAAACTGAAGCTTTCTTT | CASSIGTGETEAFF
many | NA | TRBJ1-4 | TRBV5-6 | TGTGCCAGCAGCACTGGGACACAGGAAAAACTGTTTTTT | CASSTGTQEKLFF
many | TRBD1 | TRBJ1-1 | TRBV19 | TGTGCCAGTATGAACAGGGGTCTGCCCCTGGCTTTCTTT | CASMNRGLPLAFF
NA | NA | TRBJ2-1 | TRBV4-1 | TGCGCCAGCAGCCAAGGGGCGGGATGGTCCTACAATGAGCAGTTCTTC | CASSQGAGWSYNEQFF
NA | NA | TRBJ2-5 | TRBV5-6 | TGTGCCAGCAGCTTGGGCTCCCGGGAGACCCAGTACTTC | CASSLGSRETQYF
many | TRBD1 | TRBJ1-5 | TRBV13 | TGTGCCAGCAGCAAACAGGGGGCTGGTAGCAATCAGCCCCAGCATTTT | CASSKQGAGSNQPQHF
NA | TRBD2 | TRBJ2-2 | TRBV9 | TGTGCCAGCAGCGTAGGGACTAGAGGGGCCGGGGAGCTGTTTTTT | CASSVGTRGAGELFF
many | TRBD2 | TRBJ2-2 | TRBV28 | TGTGCCAGCAGTTTACGAGGGCTAGCGGAGAGGACCGGGGAGCTGTTTTTT | CASSLRGLAERTGELFF
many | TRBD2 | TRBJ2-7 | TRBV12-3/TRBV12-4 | TGTGCCAGCAGTCCCCGGACTAGCGGGATCTACGAGCAGTACTTC | CASSPRTSGIYEQYF
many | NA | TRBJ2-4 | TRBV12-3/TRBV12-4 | TGTGCCAGCAGACCGGGACTCGTGCCGCACATTCAGTACTTC | CASRPGLVPHIQYF
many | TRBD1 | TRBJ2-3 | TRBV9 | TGTGCCAGCAGCGTAGGGGCAGGGGGCACCGTGAGCACAGATACGCAGTATTTT | CASSVGAGGTVSTDTQYF
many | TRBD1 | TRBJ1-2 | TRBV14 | TGTGCCAGCAGCCCACAGGGGGGCTATGGCTACACCTTC | CASSPQGGYGYTF
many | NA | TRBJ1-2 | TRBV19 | TGTGCCAGTAGTCCCCGAAACTATGGCTACACCTTC | CASSPRNYGYTF
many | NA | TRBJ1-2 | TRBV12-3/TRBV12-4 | TGTGCCAGCAGCCCCGAGGAAGGCTATGGCTACACCTTC | CASSPEEGYGYTF
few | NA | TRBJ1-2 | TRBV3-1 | TGTGCCAGCAGCCCGGTAACGACAACCTATGGCTACACCTTC | CASSPVTTTYGYTF
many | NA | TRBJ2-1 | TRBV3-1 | TGTGCCAGCAGCCAGGGGCCAGGTCGGAGAAATGAGCAGTTCTTC | CASSQGPGRRNEQFF
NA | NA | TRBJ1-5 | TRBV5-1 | TGCACCAGCAGCTTGCTAGGGGTCGAGGGTCAGCCCCAGCATTTT | CTSSLLGVEGQPQHF
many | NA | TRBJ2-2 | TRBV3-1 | TGTGCCAGCAGCCACCAGAGGGGGATCAAGAACACCGGGGAGCTGTTTTTT | CASSHQRGIKNTGELFF
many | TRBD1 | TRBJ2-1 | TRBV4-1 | TGCGCCAGCAGCCAAGGGACAGGGGTTTACAATGAGCAGTTCTTC | CASSQGTGVYNEQFF
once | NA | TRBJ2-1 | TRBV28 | TGTGCCAGCAGAATCTGGGGCTCCTACAATGAGCAGTTCTTC | CASRIWGSYNEQFF
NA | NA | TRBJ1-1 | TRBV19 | TGTGCCAGTAGTGCCCCAGGGGTCCCGGACACTGAAGCTTTCTTT | CASSAPGVPDTEAFF
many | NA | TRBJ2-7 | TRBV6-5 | TGTGCCAGCACCGAACGGACGGGACCTAGCTCCTACGAGCAGTACTTC | CASTERTGPSSYEQYF
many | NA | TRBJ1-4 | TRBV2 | TGTGCCAGTAGGACAGAACTAACAACTAATGAAAAACTGTTTTTT | CASRTELTTNEKLFF
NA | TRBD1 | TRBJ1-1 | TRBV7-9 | TGTGCCAGCAGCCCCGCAGGGGGTGAAGCTTTCTTT | CASSPAGGEAFF
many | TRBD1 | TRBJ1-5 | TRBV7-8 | TGTGCCAGCAGCTTAAGGGACAGGGAGAATCAGCCCCAGCATTTT | CASSLRDRENQPQHF
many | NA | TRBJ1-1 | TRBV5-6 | TGTGCCAGCAGCCGACAGGTACCTGCGCGCGCTTTCTTT | CASSRQVPARAFF
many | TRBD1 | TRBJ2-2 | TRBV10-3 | TGTGCCATCAGAACCGGGACAGGGACGACCGGGGAGCTGTTTTTT | CAIRTGTGTTGELFF
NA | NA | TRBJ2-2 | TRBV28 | TGTGCCAGCAGTTTTTCCTGGGGGGCAGACACCGGGGAGCTGTTTTTT | CASSFSWGADTGELFF
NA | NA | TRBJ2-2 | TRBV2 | NA | CASSEEQGLGHRGAVFF
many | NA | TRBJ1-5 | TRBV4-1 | TGCGCCAGCAGCCACGCGCGCCCCGGACAGCCCCAGCATTTT | CASSHARPGQPQHF
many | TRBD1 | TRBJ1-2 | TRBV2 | TGTGCCAGCAGCCCCCTACAGGGGGGAGCTGGCTACACCTTC | CASSPLQGGAGYTF
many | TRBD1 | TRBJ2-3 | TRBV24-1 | TGTGCCACCAGTGATGCCGGGACAGGAGGAGCAAGTACGCAGTATTTT | CATSDAGTGGASTQYF
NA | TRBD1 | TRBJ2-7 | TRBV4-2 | TGTGCCAGCAGCCAAGTCCACGATGACAGGGGTATCTACGAGCAGTACTTC | CASSQVHDDRGIYEQYF
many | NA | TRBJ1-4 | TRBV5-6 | TGTGCCAGCAGCCGTAAATTAGTCGGTCTTAGGGACCGCCAACGTGAAAAACTGTTTTTT | CASSRKLVGLRDRQREKLFF
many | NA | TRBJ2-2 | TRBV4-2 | TGTGCCAGCAGCCAAGAGTCGAGCGTTGCCGGGGAGCTGTTTTTT | CASSQESSVAGELFF
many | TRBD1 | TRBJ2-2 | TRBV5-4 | TGTGCCAGCAGCCCACCGGGGACAGGGGTTCCCGGGGAGCTGTTTTTT | CASSPPGTGVPGELFF
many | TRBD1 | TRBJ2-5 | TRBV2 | TGTGCCAGCAGTGATTGGGCGACAGGGGGAGAGACCCAGTACTTC | CASSDWATGGETQYF
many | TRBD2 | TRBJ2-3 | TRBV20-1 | TGCAGTGCTAGGTCCCGAGCGGGGGGTCCCACAGATACGCAGTATTTT | CSARSRAGGPTDTQYF
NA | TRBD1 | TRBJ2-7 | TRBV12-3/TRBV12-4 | TGTGCCAGCAGTTTATCCCGTGGACAGGGGGCGTGCGAGCAGTACTTC | CASSLSRGQGACEQYF